This T cell receptor beta chain was sequenced during a study of OX40 agonist ivuxolimab in advanced cancers. The study, taken as a whole, reports: Clones of CD4+ and CD8+ blood T cells grew by week 6 at doses of 0.1 to 3.0 mg/kg.

Germline-derived CDR1 and CDR2 are SGHAT and FQNNGV. V dropped 6 bases and J dropped 4; count of bases not matched to a gene: 9. The CDR3 spans 15 residues. Details on this clone: Its antigen remains unknown.

Using immunoSEQ multiplex PCR, the repertoire was profiled, and TCRdb retains in-frame clones only, with some absent. The sample includes roughly 60,000 clones, about 86% seen only once; the top ten take 2% to 2.5%. The sequence was collected from an adult with an advanced solid tumor such as melanoma, head and neck, liver or kidney cancer. This rearrangement joins TRBV11-2 to TRBJ2-5; 9 nucleotides line up with TRBD1. The sample here was CD4+ or CD8+ T cells sorted from blood, taken in a trial of the OX40 agonist ivuxolimab. The CDR3 reads CASRLGTGLSETQYF. CDR3 DNA: TGTGCCAGCAGGTTGGGGACAGGGCTGTCAGAGACCCAGTACTTC.